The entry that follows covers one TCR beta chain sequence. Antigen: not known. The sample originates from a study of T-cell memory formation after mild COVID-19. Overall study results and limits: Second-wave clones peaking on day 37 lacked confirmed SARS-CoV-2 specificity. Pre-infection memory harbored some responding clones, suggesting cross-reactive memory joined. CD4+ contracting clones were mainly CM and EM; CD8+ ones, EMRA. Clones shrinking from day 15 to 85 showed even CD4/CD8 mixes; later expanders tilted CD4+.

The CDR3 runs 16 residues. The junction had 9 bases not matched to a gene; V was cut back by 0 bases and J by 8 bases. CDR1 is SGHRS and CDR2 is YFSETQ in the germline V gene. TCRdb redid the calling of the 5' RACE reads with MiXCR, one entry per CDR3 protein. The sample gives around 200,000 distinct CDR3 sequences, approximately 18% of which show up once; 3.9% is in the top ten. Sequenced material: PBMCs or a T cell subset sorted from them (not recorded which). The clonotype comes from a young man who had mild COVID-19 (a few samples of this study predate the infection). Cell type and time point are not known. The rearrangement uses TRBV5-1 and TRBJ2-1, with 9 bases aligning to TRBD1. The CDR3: CASSLEGRTGVDEQFF. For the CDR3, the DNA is TGCGCCAGCAGCTTGGAGGGTCGGACAGGGGTCGATGAGCAGTTCTTC.